The 22 T cell receptor beta chains listed next were all sequenced from one sample in a study of OX40 agonist ivuxolimab in advanced cancers. The library was made by the immunoSEQ multiplex PCR assay. The table was pulled from immuneACCESS by TCRdb, which kept in-frame rearrangements only. Such tables lose some clones; where checked, under half of the loss comes from unresolved V genes, and the rest has no known cause. The sample table contains some 74,000 clones; only one count was recorded for roughly 90% of them. The ten largest clones add up to roughly 0.89% of the sample. Sequencing used CD4+ or CD8+ T cells sorted from blood, obtained in a trial of the OX40 agonist ivuxolimab. The receptors come from an adult with an advanced solid tumor such as melanoma, head and neck, liver or kidney cancer.

J is TRBJ2-1 and V is TRBV7-3, with TRBD1 matching over 7 bases. Germline lookup yields CDR1 SGHTA and CDR2 FQGTGA. V gave up 5 bases and J gave up 5 bases; unmatched junction bases: 3. The CDR3 has 13 residues. DNA for the CDR3: TGTGCCAGCAGCCCGGGGACAGACAATGAGCAGTTCTTC. Amino acids: CASSPGTDNEQFF.

The chain carries TRBV28 and TRBJ2-3; 9 positions agree with TRBD1. CDR1 is MDHEN, CDR2 SYDVKM, per germline. With 10 bases clipped from V and 3 bases from J, the junction kept 8 bases outside the gene matches. This CDR3 has 14 residues. The DNA of the CDR3 is TGTGCCACCTCAGGACAGGGGAGAACAGATACGCAGTATTTT. Its protein product is CATSGQGRTDTQYF.

Only one count was recorded for this clone. The chain joins TRBV5-6 to TRBJ1-4; 7 bases are shared with TRBD1. The junction had 9 bases not matched to a gene; V was cut back by 5 bases and J by 5 bases. The CDR3 runs 15 residues. Germline values: CDR1 SGHDT, CDR2 YYEEEE. CDR3 in DNA: TGTGCCAGCAGGCGAGGTCCCAGGGGGAATGAAAAACTGTTTTTT. Its translation is CASRRGPRGNEKLFF. Full variable domain (rest looked up from reference TRBV5-6 and TRBJ1-4): DAGVTQSPTHLIKTRGQQVTLRCSPKSGHDTVSWYQQALGQGPQFIFQYYEEEERQRGNFPDRFSGHQFPNYSSELNVNALLLGDSALYLCASRRGPRGNEKLFFGSGTQLSVL.

This sequence joins TRBV18 and TRBJ1-4; no reliable D call. The CDR3 is 14 amino acids. The ends were cut back, 3 bases at V and 5 bases at J, with 10 bases in the middle. Germline lookup yields CDR1 KGHSH and CDR2 LQKENI. The CDR3 region is CASSPGNKNEKLFF. DNA of the CDR3: TGTGCCAGCTCACCCGGAAATAAGAATGAAAAACTGTTTTTT.

A single count supports this clone. The chain is built from TRBV10-3 and TRBJ2-7; 8 bases are a match to TRBD1. Germline values: CDR1 ENHRY, CDR2 SYGVKD. The CDR3 spans 16 residues. V dropped 3 bases and J dropped 2; count of bases not matched to a gene: 9. For the CDR3, the DNA is TGTGCCATCAGTGATAGGATCACAGGGGGGACCTACGAGCAGTACTTC. It yields the protein CAISDRITGGTYEQYF.

The chain couples TRBV7-2 to TRBJ1-1; D uncertain. This CDR3 is 14 amino acids long. CDR1 is SGHTA, CDR2 FQGNSA, per germline. V was pared by 6 bases and J by 1 base, with 12 bases between. The CDR3 is CASSPGRGNTEAFF. Here the CDR3 DNA reads TGTGCCAGCAGTCCAGGACGGGGGAACACTGAAGCTTTCTTT.

The V and J genes are TRBV29-1 and TRBJ2-2, with D possibly matching TRBD2 (7 bases). This CDR3 comprises 15 residues. With 3 bases removed from V and 4 bases from J, the gap between germline ends came to 15 bases. Germline V gene lookup returns CDR1 SQVTM and CDR2 ANQGSEA. The CDR3 sequence is CSVEVGRGGTGELFF. CDR3 coding DNA: TGCAGCGTTGAGGTCGGAAGGGGGGGCACCGGGGAGCTGTTTTTT.

This chain connects TRBV28 to TRBJ1-2; D not certain. Trimming removed 3 bases from V and 0 bases from J, with 8 bases in between. CDR3 length equals 14 residues. CDR1 is MDHEN, CDR2 SYDVKM, per germline. CDR3 loop: CASSLARANYGYTF. The CDR3 nucleotides read TGTGCCAGCAGTTTGGCCCGGGCTAACTATGGCTACACCTTC.

This clone has a handful of counts. The rearrangement joins TRBV28 to TRBJ2-4; D unresolved. With 2 bases removed from V and 5 bases from J, the gap between germline ends came to 13 bases. CDR1 and CDR2 from the germline V gene are MDHEN and SYDVKM. The CDR3 runs to 15 residues. In nucleotides, the CDR3 is TGTGCCAGCAGTTTAGCCAGCCTGGTTCAAAACATTCAGTACTTC. Its protein product is CASSLASLVQNIQYF.

This chain's CDR3 is CASSFEASGRLEQFF. In DNA, the CDR3 is TGTGCCAGCAGCTTTGAGGCTAGCGGGAGGCTTGAGCAGTTCTTC. The V call is TRBV7-9, the J call TRBJ2-1, with 11 bases aligning to TRBD2. V was clipped by 3 bases and J by 9 bases; unmatched bases: 7. The CDR3 sequence is 15 residues long. Germline V gives CDR1 SEHNR, CDR2 FQNEAQ (reference sequence).

This chain connects TRBV4-1 to TRBJ2-1; 7 bases match TRBD1. V dropped 1 base and J dropped 6; count of bases not matched to a gene: 9. The germline V gene encodes CDR1 MGHRA and CDR2 YSYEKL. This CDR3 has 16 residues. CDR3 in amino acids: CASSQVPGQTPNEQFF. CDR3 nucleotides: TGCGCCAGCAGCCAAGTGCCGGGACAGACCCCCAATGAGCAGTTCTTC.

The CDR3 sequence is CASSPGGELYSNQPQHF. DNA of the CDR3: TGTGCCAGCAGTCCTGGCGGGGAACTGTATAGCAATCAGCCCCAGCATTTT. This rearrangement joins TRBV28 to TRBJ1-5; D remains unclear. Germline V CDR1 and CDR2: MDHEN, SYDVKM. CDR3 length: 17 residues. Trimming left V 5 bases short and J 0 bases short, with 17 bases between. The full variable domain, its missing parts supplied by reference TRBV28 and TRBJ1-5, is DVKVTQSSRYLVKRTGEKVFLECVQDMDHENMFWYRQDPGLGLRLIYFSYDVKMKEKGDIPEGYSVSREKKERFSLILESASTNQTSMYLCASSPGGELYSNQPQHFGDGTRLSIL.

V and J are TRBV5-6 and TRBJ1-1; the D is unclear. Germline V lookup: CDR1 SGHDT, CDR2 YYEEEE. V was trimmed by 3 bases and J by 0 bases, leaving 15 bases between them. This CDR3 comprises 16 residues. CDR3 amino acids: CASSSRGGSMNTEAFF. For the CDR3, the DNA is TGTGCCAGCAGCTCCCGTGGAGGATCTATGAACACTGAAGCTTTCTTT.

The gene calls are TRBV20-1 and TRBJ1-1, with unresolved D. V was cut by 6 bases and J by 7 bases, with 12 bases left in between. The germline V gene encodes CDR1 DFQATT and CDR2 SNEGSKA (reference sequence). The CDR3 is made up of 11 amino acids. This CDR3 reads CSAVVTYEAFF. The CDR3 nucleotides are TGCAGTGCAGTCGTGACCTATGAAGCTTTCTTT.

This sequence joins TRBV11-2 and TRBJ1-1; tentatively, D is TRBD1 (6 bases). This CDR3 is 14 amino acids long. V was cut by 5 bases and J by 0 bases, with 10 bases left in between. Germline V gene lookup returns CDR1 SGHAT and CDR2 FQNNGV. CDR3 nucleotides: TGTGCCAGCAGCCCTGGGGGGCTGAACACTGAAGCTTTCTTT. This gives the protein CASSPGGLNTEAFF.

In nucleotides, the CDR3 is TGTGCCACCGACGACAGGTCTGGCAATCAGCCCCAGCATTTT. Translation gives CATDDRSGNQPQHF. The gene calls are TRBV6-6 and TRBJ1-5; a weak D match, TRBD1 (6 bases). The CDR3 length is 14 residues. V dropped 10 bases and J dropped 2 bases, with 15 bases sitting between them. Germline CDR1 MNHNY, CDR2 SVGAGI (reference sequence).

The rearrangement links TRBV5-1 to TRBJ2-3; D might be TRBD2 (5 bases). CDR1 and CDR2 from the germline V gene are SGHRS and YFSETQ. CDR3 length: 14 residues. V shed 3 bases and J shed 3 bases, with 11 bases lying between them. CDR3 sequence reads: CASSSSRATDTQYF. CDR3 nucleotide sequence: TGCGCCAGCAGCTCGTCGCGGGCAACAGATACGCAGTATTTT.

The J gene is TRBJ2-3, the V gene TRBV7-8; perhaps TRBD2 as D (6 bases). The V end lost 1 base, the J end lost 1 base, and 9 bases lay between the germline ends. The CDR3 loop spans 15 amino acids. CDR1 and CDR2 from the germline V gene are SGHVS and FQNEAQ. CDR3 protein: CASSLGGVRTDTQYF. For the CDR3, the DNA is TGTGCCAGCAGCTTAGGCGGGGTCCGCACAGATACGCAGTATTTT.

This chain links TRBV11-2 with TRBJ1-6; D may be TRBD1 (5 bases). Germline lookup yields CDR1 SGHAT and CDR2 FQNNGV. Deletions cut 4 bases from V and 0 bases from J, with 13 bases between. This CDR3 spans 17 amino acids. The CDR3 DNA sequence: TGTGCCAGCAGCTCCCACAGGTTCCGCTCCTATAATTCACCCCTCCACTTT. Protein sequence: CASSSHRFRSYNSPLHF.

The rearrangement joins TRBV7-3 to TRBJ2-3; maybe TRBD2 (6 bases). Germline assignment: CDR1 SGHTA and CDR2 FQGTGA. Trimming took 3 bases from V and 6 from J, leaving 10 bases between them. The CDR3 is 13 residues long. The CDR3 protein is CASSFGGADTQYF. In DNA, the CDR3 is TGTGCCAGCAGCTTCGGGGGAGCCGATACGCAGTATTTT. Filled out from reference TRBV7-3 and TRBJ2-3, the complete variable domain reads GAGVSQTPSNKVTEKGKYVELRCDPISGHTALYWYRQSLGQGPEFLIYFQGTGAADDSGLPNDRFFAVRPEGSVSTLKIQRTERGDSAVYLCASSFGGADTQYFGPGTRLTVL.

The chain uses TRBV6-8 and TRBJ1-3, with 10 bases that match TRBD1. Germline CDR1 MNHGY, CDR2 SAAAGT. Trimming removed 8 bases from V and 0 bases from J; junction bases left unmatched: 7. The CDR3 length is 16 residues. Here the CDR3 DNA reads TGTGCCAGCCGCCGACAGGGGGCTAACTCTGGAAACACCATATATTTT. Translating it yields CASRRQGANSGNTIYF.

The genes are TRBV5-4 and TRBJ2-3; possible D gene TRBD1, 6 bases. The CDR3 contains 15 residues. Per germline, CDR1 SGHNT and CDR2 YYREEE (reference sequence). V was trimmed by 5 bases and J by 2 bases, leaving 15 bases between them. The CDR3 coding sequence is TGTGCCAGCAGTCTCGGACAGAGATACACAGATACGCAGTATTTT. It translates to CASSLGQRYTDTQYF.